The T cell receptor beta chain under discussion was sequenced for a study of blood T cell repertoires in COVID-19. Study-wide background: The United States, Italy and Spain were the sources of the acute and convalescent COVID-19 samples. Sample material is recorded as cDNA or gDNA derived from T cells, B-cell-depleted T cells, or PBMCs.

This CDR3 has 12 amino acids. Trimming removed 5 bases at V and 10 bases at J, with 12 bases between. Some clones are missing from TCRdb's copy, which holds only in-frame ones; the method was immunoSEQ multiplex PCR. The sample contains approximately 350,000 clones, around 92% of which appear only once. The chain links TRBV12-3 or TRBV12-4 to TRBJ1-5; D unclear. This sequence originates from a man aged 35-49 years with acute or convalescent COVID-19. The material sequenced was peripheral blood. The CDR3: CASSPTASPQHF. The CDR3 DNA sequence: TGTGCCAGCAGTCCTACAGCAAGTCCCCAGCATTTT.